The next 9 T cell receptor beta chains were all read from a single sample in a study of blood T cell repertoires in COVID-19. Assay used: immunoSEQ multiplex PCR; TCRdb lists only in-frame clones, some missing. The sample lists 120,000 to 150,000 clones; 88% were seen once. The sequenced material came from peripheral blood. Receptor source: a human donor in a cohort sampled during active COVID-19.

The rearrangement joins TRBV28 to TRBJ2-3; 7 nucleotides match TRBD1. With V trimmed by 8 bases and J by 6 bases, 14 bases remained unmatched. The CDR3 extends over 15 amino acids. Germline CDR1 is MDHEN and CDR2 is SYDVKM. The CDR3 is CASGPTGKVQDTQYF. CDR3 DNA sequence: TGTGCCAGCGGCCCGACAGGGAAGGTTCAGGATACGCAGTATTTT. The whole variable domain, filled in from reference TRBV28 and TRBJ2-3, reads DVKVTQSSRYLVKRTGEKVFLECVQDMDHENMFWYRQDPGLGLRLIYFSYDVKMKEKGDIPEGYSVSREKKERFSLILESASTNQTSMYLCASGPTGKVQDTQYFGPGTRLTVL.

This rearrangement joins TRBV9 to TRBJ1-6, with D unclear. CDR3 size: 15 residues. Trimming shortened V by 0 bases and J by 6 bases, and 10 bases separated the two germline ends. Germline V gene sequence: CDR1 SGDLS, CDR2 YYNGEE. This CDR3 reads CASSVEPAVNSPLHF. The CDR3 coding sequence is TGTGCCAGCAGCGTAGAGCCCGCCGTTAATTCACCCCTCCACTTT.

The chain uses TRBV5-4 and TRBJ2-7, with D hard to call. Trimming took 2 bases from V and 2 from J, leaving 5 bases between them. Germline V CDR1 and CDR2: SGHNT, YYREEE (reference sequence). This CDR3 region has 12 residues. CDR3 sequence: CASSFDTYEQYF. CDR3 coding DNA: TGTGCCAGCAGCTTTGACACCTACGAGCAGTACTTC.

The chain's CDR3 is CASSVGDGTVDTQYF. The CDR3 DNA reads as TGTGCCAGCAGCGTAGGTGACGGTACAGTAGATACGCAGTATTTT. This chain connects TRBV9 to TRBJ2-3; no reliable D call. V was trimmed by 0 bases and J by 5 bases, leaving 13 bases between them. This CDR3 region has 15 residues. Germline lookup yields CDR1 SGDLS and CDR2 YYNGEE.

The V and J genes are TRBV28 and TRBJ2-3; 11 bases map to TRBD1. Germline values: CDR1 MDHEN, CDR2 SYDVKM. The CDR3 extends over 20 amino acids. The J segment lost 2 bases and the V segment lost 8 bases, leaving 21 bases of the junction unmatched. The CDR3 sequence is CASCLRTGGYGVVPTDTQYF. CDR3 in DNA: TGTGCCAGCTGCCTAAGGACAGGGGGCTATGGGGTCGTTCCCACAGATACGCAGTATTTT. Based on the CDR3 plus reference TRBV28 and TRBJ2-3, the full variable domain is DVKVTQSSRYLVKRTGEKVFLECVQDMDHENMFWYRQDPGLGLRLIYFSYDVKMKEKGDIPEGYSVSREKKERFSLILESASTNQTSMYLCASCLRTGGYGVVPTDTQYFGPGTRLTVL.

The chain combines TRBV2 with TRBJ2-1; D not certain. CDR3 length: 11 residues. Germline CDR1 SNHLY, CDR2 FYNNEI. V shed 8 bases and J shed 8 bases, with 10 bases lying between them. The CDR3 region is CASSLSDEQFF. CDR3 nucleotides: TGTGCCAGCTCTTTAAGCGATGAGCAGTTCTTC. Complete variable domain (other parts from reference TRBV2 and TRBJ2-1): EPEVTQTPSHQVTQMGQEVILRCVPISNHLYFYWYRQILGQKVEFLVSFYNNEISEKSEIFDDQFSVERPDGSNFTLKIRSTKLEDSAMYFCASSLSDEQFFGPGTRLTVL.

The CDR3 DNA reads as TGTGCCAGCAGCGCTCGGGAGCGGGGGCTGCGGGAGACCCAGTACTTC. This sequence encodes CASSARERGLRETQYF. The chain employs TRBV28 and TRBJ2-5, with 8 bases identical to TRBD2. The CDR3 loop spans 16 amino acids. Unmatched junction bases numbered 14, after V lost 6 bases and J lost 5 bases. Per germline, CDR1 MDHEN and CDR2 SYDVKM.

The CDR3 is CASSVDGGASDTQYF. CDR3 in DNA: TGTGCCAGCAGTGTCGACGGGGGGGCTTCAGATACGCAGTATTTT. This chain uses TRBV6-4 with TRBJ2-3; 8 nucleotides agree with TRBD2. Germline V gene sequence: CDR1 MRHNA, CDR2 SNTAGT. V dropped 4 bases and J dropped 4; count of bases not matched to a gene: 7. The CDR3 runs 15 residues.

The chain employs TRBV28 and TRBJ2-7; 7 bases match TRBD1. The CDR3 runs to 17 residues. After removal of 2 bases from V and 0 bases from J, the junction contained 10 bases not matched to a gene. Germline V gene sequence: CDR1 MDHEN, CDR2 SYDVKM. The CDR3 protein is CASSLKKQGTISYEQYF. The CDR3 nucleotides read TGTGCCAGCAGTTTAAAAAAACAGGGGACAATCTCCTACGAGCAGTACTTC. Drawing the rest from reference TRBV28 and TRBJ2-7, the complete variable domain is DVKVTQSSRYLVKRTGEKVFLECVQDMDHENMFWYRQDPGLGLRLIYFSYDVKMKEKGDIPEGYSVSREKKERFSLILESASTNQTSMYLCASSLKKQGTISYEQYFGPGTRLTVT.